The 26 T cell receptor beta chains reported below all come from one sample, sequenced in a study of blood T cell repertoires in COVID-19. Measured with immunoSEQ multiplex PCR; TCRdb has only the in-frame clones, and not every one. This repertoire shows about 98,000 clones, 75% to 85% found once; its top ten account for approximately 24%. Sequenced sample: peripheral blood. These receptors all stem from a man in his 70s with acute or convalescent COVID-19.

The CDR3 DNA follows: TGCGCCAGCAGCTTCAGGCCCTCTGGGGCCAACGTCCTGACTTTC. This encodes CASSFRPSGANVLTF. The chain uses TRBV5-1 and TRBJ2-6; D gene uncertain. The CDR3 has 15 amino acids. The V end was cut by 2 bases, the J end by 0 bases, with 6 bases between. The germline gives CDR1 SGHRS, CDR2 YFSETQ.

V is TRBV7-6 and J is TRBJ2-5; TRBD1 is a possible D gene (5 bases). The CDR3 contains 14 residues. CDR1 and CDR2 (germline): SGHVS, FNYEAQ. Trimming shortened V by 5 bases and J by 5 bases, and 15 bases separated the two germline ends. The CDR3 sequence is CASSPAGARETQYF. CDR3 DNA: TGTGCCAGCAGCCCGGCTGGGGCAAGGGAGACCCAGTACTTC.

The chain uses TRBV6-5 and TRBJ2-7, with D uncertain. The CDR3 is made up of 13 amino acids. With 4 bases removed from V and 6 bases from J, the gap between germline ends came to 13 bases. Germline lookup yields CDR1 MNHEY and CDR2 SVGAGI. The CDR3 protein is CASSSDIRAEQYF. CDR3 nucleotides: TGTGCCAGCAGTTCTGACATACGCGCCGAGCAGTACTTC.

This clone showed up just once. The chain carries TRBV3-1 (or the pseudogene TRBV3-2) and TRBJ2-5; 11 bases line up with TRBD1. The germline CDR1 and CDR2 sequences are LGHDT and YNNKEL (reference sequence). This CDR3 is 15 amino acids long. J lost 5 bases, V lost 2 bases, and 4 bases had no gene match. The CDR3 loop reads CASSQTGTGGETQYF. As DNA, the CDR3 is TGTGCCAGCAGCCAAACCGGGACAGGGGGTGAGACCCAGTACTTC.

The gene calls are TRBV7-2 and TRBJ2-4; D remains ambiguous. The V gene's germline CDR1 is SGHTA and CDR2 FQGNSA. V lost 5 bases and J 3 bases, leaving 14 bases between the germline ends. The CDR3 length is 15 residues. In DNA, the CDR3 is TGTGCCAGCAGCGCCCCGGTGATTGGCAAAAACATTCAGTACTTC. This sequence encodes CASSAPVIGKNIQYF.

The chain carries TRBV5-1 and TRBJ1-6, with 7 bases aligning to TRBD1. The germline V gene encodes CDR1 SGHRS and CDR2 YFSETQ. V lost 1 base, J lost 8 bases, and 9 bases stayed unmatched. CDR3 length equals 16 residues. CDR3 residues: CASSLLSRGTDSPLHF. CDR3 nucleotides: TGCGCCAGCAGCTTGCTCTCCAGGGGGACGGATTCACCCCTCCACTTT.

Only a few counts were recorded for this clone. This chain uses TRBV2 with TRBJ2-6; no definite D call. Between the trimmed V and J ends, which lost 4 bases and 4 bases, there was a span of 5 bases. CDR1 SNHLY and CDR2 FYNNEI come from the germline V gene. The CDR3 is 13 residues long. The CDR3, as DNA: TGTGCCAGCAGTGGTGAGGGGGCCAACGTCCTGACTTTC. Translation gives CASSGEGANVLTF.

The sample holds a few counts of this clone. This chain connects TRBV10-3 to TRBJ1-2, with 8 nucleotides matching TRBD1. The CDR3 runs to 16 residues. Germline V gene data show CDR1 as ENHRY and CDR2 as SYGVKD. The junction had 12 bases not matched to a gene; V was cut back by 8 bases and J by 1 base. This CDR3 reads CAIVKDREVRNYGYTF. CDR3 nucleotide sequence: TGTGCCATCGTCAAGGACAGGGAAGTTCGTAACTATGGCTACACCTTC.

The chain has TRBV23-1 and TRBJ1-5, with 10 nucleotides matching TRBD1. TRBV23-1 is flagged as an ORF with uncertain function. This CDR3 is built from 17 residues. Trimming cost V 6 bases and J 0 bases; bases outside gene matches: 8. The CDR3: CASSRGTGVISNQPQHF. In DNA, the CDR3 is TGCGCCAGCAGCCGCGGGACAGGGGTAATTAGCAATCAGCCCCAGCATTTT.

CDR3 sequence reads: CASSLPLANYGYTF. CDR3 nucleotides: TGTGCCAGCAGCTTGCCATTAGCTAACTATGGCTACACCTTC. J is TRBJ1-2 and V is TRBV11-2, with no clear D. V dropped 3 bases and J dropped 0 bases, with 8 bases sitting between them. CDR1 is SGHAT, CDR2 FQNNGV, per germline. The CDR3 extends over 14 amino acids. The full variable domain, completed using reference TRBV11-2 and TRBJ1-2, is EAGVAQSPRYKIIEKRQSVAFWCNPISGHATLYWYQQILGQGPKLLIQFQNNGVVDDSQLPKDRFSAERLKGVDSTLKIQPAKLEDSAVYLCASSLPLANYGYTFGSGTRLTVV.

The CDR3 DNA reads TGTGCCACCAGCGGATGGACTAGCCGCACCGGGGAGCTGTTTTTT. Amino acids: CATSGWTSRTGELFF. The chain uses TRBV15 and TRBJ2-2; 8 bases line up with TRBD2. Germline CDR1 reads LNHNV; CDR2 reads YYDKDF (reference sequence). The CDR3 is made up of 15 amino acids. The ends lost 5 bases at V and 4 bases at J; junction bases unmatched: 6.

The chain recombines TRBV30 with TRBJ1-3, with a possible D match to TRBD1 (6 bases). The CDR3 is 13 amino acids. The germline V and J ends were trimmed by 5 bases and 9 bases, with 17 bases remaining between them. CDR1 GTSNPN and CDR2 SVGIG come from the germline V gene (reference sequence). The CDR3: CAWLGRGYSTIYF. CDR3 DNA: TGTGCCTGGCTGGGCAGGGGATACAGCACCATATATTTT.

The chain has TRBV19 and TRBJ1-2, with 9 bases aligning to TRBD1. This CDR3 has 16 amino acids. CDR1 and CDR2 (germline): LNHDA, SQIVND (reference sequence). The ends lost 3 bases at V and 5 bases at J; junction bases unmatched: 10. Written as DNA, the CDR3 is TGTGCCAGTAGTATCCTGAGGGACAGGGATTTTTATGGCTACACCTTC. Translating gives CASSILRDRDFYGYTF.

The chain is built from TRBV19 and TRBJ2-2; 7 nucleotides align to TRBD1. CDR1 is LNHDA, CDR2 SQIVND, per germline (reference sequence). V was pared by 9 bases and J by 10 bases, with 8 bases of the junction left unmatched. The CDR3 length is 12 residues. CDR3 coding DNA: TGTGCCAGCGTACAGGGGCTTGAGGAGCTGTTTTTT. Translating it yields CASVQGLEELFF.

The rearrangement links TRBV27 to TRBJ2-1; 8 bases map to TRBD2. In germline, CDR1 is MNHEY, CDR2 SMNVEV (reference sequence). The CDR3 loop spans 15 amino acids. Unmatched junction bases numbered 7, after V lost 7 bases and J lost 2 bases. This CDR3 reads CASTQAGEAYNEQFF. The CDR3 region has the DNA TGTGCCAGCACCCAAGCGGGAGAGGCCTACAATGAGCAGTTCTTC.

The CDR3 sequence is CASSPGDSVMNTEAFF. CDR3 nucleotide sequence: TGTGCCAGCTCACCAGGGGACAGTGTCATGAACACTGAAGCTTTCTTT. The V call is TRBV18, the J call TRBJ1-1; 7 nucleotides agree with TRBD1. This CDR3 spans 16 amino acids. The germline gives CDR1 KGHSH, CDR2 LQKENI. V shed 2 bases and J 0 bases; nucleotides not matched to a gene: 6.

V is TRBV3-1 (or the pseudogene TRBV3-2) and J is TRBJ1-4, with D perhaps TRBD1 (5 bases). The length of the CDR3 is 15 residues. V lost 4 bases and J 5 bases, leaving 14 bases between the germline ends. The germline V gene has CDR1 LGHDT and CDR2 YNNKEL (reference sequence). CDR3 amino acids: CASSPNWGVNEKLFF. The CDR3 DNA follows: TGTGCCAGCAGCCCAAACTGGGGGGTCAATGAAAAACTGTTTTTT.

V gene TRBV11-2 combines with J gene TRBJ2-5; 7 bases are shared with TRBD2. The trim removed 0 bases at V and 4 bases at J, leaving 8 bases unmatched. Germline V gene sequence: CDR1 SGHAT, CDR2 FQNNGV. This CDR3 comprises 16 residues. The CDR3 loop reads CASSLDPGGVGETQYF. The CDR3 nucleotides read TGTGCCAGCAGCTTAGATCCGGGGGGAGTGGGAGAGACCCAGTACTTC.

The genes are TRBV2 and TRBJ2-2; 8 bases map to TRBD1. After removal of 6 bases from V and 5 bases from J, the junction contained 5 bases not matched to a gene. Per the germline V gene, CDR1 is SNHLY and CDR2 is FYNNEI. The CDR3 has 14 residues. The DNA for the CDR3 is TGTGCCAGCAGCGGGGACAGGCCGACCGGGGAGCTGTTTTTT. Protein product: CASSGDRPTGELFF. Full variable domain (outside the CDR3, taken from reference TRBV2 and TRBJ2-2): EPEVTQTPSHQVTQMGQEVILRCVPISNHLYFYWYRQILGQKVEFLVSFYNNEISEKSEIFDDQFSVERPDGSNFTLKIRSTKLEDSAMYFCASSGDRPTGELFFGEGSRLTVL.

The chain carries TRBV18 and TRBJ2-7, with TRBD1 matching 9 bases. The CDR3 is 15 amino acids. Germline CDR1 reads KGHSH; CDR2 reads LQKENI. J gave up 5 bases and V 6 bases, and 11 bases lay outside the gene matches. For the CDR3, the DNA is TGTGCCAGCTCGCGAACAGGGGGCACTGGGAACGAGCAGTACTTC. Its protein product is CASSRTGGTGNEQYF.

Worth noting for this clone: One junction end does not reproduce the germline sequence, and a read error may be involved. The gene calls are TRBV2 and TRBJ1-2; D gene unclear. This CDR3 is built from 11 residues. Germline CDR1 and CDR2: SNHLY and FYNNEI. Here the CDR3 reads CASSIWEGRSF. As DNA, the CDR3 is TGTGCCAGCAGCATCTGGGAGGGCCGCTCCTTC. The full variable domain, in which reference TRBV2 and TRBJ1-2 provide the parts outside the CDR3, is EPEVTQTPSHQVTQMGQEVILRCVPISNHLYFYWYRQILGQKVEFLVSFYNNEISEKSEIFDDQFSVERPDGSNFTLKIRSTKLEDSAMYFCASSIWEGRSFGSGTRLTVV.

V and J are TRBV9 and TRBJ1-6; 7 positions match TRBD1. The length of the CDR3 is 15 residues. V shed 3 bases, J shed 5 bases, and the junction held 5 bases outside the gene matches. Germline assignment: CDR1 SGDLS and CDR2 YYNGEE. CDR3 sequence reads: CASSALDRHNSPLHF. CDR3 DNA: TGTGCCAGCAGCGCATTGGACAGGCATAATTCACCCCTCCACTTT.

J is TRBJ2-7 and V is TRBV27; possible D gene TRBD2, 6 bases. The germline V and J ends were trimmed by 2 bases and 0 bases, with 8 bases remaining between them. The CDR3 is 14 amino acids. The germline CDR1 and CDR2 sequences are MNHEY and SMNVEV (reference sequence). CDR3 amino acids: CASSLTGSSYEQYF. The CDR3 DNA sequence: TGTGCCAGCAGTTTAACCGGGAGCTCCTACGAGCAGTACTTC.

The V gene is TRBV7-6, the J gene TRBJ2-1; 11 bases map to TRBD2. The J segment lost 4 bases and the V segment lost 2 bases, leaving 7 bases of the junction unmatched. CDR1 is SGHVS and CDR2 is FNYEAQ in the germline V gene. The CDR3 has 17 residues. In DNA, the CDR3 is TGTGCCAGCAGCTTAAGCGGGCTAGCGGGAGGTTACAATGAGCAGTTCTTC. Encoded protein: CASSLSGLAGGYNEQFF.

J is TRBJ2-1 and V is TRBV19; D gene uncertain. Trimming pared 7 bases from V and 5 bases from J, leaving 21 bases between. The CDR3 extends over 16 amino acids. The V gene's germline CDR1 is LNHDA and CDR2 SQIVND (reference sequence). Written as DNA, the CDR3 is TGTGCCAGTACCGCACCCCGAAGCAGAGCGAACAATGAGCAGTTCTTC. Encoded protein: CASTAPRSRANNEQFF.

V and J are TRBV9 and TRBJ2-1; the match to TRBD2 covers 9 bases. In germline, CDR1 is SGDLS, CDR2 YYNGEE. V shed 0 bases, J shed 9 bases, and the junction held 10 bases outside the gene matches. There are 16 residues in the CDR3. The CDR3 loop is CASSVGGGGEAREQFF. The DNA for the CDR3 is TGTGCCAGCAGCGTAGGTGGCGGGGGGGAGGCGCGTGAGCAGTTCTTC.